The 10 T cell receptor beta chains given below trace back to one sample, sequenced in a study of molecular identifiers for immune sequencing clone quantification. TCRdb analysed the PCR reads with MiXCR anew, one entry per CDR3 protein. The sample includes over 550,000 distinct CDR3 sequences, about 25% of them seen just once. Sequenced input: naive CD8+ T cells from blood, with Jurkat cell RNA spiked in. Described subset: FACS-sorted CD8+CD4-CCR7+CD45RA+ naive T cells. The origin of the receptors is a human donor in good health. Some libraries in this study had Jurkat cell RNA spiked in.

This clonotype was seen a few times. This chain joins TRBV9 and TRBJ1-2; D gene ambiguous. This CDR3 has 14 residues. V was shortened by 6 bases and J by 2 bases, with 14 bases between the two germline ends. Germline lookup yields CDR1 SGDLS and CDR2 YYNGEE. The CDR3 nucleotides read TGTGCCAGCACCCCACCAAGCCCGAACTATGGCTACACCTTC. It codes for CASTPPSPNYGYTF.

This clonotype was counted many times. The J gene is TRBJ2-7, the V gene TRBV28; TRBD1 aligns across 7 bases. Trimming took 6 bases from V and 3 from J; bases not matched to a gene: 5. Germline CDR1 and CDR2: MDHEN and SYDVKM. The CDR3 sequence is 13 residues long. CDR3 protein: CASSPRQGYEQYF. CDR3 coding DNA: TGTGCCAGCAGCCCGCGACAGGGCTACGAGCAGTACTTC. The variable domain in full, with the rest retrieved from reference TRBV28 and TRBJ2-7, is DVKVTQSSRYLVKRTGEKVFLECVQDMDHENMFWYRQDPGLGLRLIYFSYDVKMKEKGDIPEGYSVSREKKERFSLILESASTNQTSMYLCASSPRQGYEQYFGPGTRLTVT.

This clonotype was seen repeatedly, ten times or more. This chain uses TRBV7-8 with TRBJ2-7, with D tentatively TRBD2 (5 bases). The ends were cut back, 7 bases at V and 4 bases at J, with 14 bases in the middle. The CDR3 runs to 13 residues. The germline V gene encodes CDR1 SGHVS and CDR2 FQNEAQ. The CDR3: CASTPIEGYEQYF. The CDR3 DNA is TGTGCCAGCACCCCTATCGAGGGATACGAGCAGTACTTC. The full variable domain, rest sourced from reference TRBV7-8 and TRBJ2-7, is GAGVSQSPRYKVAKRGQDVALRCDPISGHVSLFWYQQALGQGPEFLTYFQNEAQLDKSGLPSDRFFAERPEGSVSTLKIQRTQQEDSAVYLCASTPIEGYEQYFGPGTRLTVT.

The chain carries TRBV6-2 or TRBV6-3 and TRBJ1-5; D not resolved. V was shortened by 0 bases and J by 4 bases, with 19 bases between the two germline ends. CDR1 is MNHEY, CDR2 SVGEGT, per germline. The CDR3 covers 18 residues. The CDR3 DNA follows: TGTGCCAGCAGTTACTCTCGAACCCTTGACGGGGTTAATCAGCCCCAGCATTTT. As protein: CASSYSRTLDGVNQPQHF.

At least ten counts were recorded for this clonotype. The V gene is TRBV25-1, the J gene TRBJ2-7; TRBD1 is a possible D gene (6 bases). The CDR3 sequence is 13 residues long. In germline, CDR1 is MGHDK, CDR2 SYGVNS. V was cut by 8 bases and J by 0 bases, with 11 bases left in between. The CDR3 sequence is CASEGVDSYEQYF. The CDR3 DNA follows: TGTGCCAGCGAGGGGGTCGACTCCTACGAGCAGTACTTC.

The chain employs TRBV13 and TRBJ2-1; either TRBD1 or TRBD2 may supply D (5 bases each). V lost 5 bases to trimming and J lost 6 bases, with 17 bases between them. Germline V lookup: CDR1 PRHDT, CDR2 FYEKMQ (reference sequence). This CDR3 contains 15 residues. Here the CDR3 reads CASSTGTPFGNEQFF. The CDR3 region has the DNA TGTGCCAGCAGCACCGGGACCCCTTTTGGCAATGAGCAGTTCTTC. The variable domain in full, completed from reference TRBV13 and TRBJ2-1, reads AAGVIQSPRHLIKEKRETATLKCYPIPRHDTVYWYQQGPGQDPQFLISFYEKMQSDKGSIPDRFSAQQFSDYHSELNMSSLELGDSALYFCASSTGTPFGNEQFFGPGTRLTVL.

This clonotype has at least ten counts. The rearrangement uses TRBV5-1 and TRBJ2-7, with 10 positions matching TRBD1. This CDR3 contains 15 residues. With 2 bases clipped from V and 6 bases from J, the junction kept 8 bases outside the gene matches. Germline values: CDR1 SGHRS, CDR2 YFSETQ. CDR3 sequence: CASSFSGGTGAEQYF. DNA for the CDR3: TGCGCCAGCAGCTTTTCCGGCGGGACAGGGGCCGAGCAGTACTTC.

There are many counts of this clonotype. The chain combines TRBV7-9 with TRBJ2-3; TRBD1 aligns across 7 bases. This CDR3 has 12 amino acids. The trim removed 5 bases at V and 11 bases at J, leaving 7 bases unmatched. CDR1 and CDR2 (germline): SEHNR, FQNEAQ (reference sequence). The CDR3 DNA reads TGTGCCAGCAGCCAAAGACAGGGAGAGCAGTATTTT. As protein: CASSQRQGEQYF.

This clonotype was observed a single time. The chain links TRBV13 to TRBJ2-7, with 9 bases aligning to TRBD1. Germline values: CDR1 PRHDT, CDR2 FYEKMQ (reference sequence). CDR3 length: 15 residues. V was pared by 5 bases and J by 3 bases, with 8 bases of the junction left unmatched. The CDR3 DNA is TGTGCCAGCAGCCTCGGACAGGGGAGGGTCTACGAGCAGTACTTC. Protein sequence: CASSLGQGRVYEQYF.

The CDR3 loop reads CAISEILELDEQYF. The DNA of the CDR3 is TGTGCCATCAGTGAGATTCTGGAATTGGACGAGCAGTACTTC. The chain recombines TRBV10-3 with TRBJ2-7; D is unclear. CDR1 ENHRY and CDR2 SYGVKD come from the germline V gene. The CDR3 totals 14 residues. V was shortened by 2 bases and J by 5 bases, with 13 bases between the two germline ends.